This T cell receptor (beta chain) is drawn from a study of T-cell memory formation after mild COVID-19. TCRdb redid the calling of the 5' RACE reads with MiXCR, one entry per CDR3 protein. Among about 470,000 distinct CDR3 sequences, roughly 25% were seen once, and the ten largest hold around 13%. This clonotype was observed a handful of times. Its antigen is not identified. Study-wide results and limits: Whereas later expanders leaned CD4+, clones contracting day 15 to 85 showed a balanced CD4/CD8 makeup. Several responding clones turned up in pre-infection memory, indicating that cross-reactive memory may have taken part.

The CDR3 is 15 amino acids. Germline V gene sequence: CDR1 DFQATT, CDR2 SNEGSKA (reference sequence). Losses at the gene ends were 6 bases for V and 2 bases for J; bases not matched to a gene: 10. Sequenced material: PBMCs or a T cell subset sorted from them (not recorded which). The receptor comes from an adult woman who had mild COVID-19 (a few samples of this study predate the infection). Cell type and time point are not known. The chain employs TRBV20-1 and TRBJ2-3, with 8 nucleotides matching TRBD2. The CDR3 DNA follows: TGCAGTGCCCCCGGACTAGCCGTAATCACAGATACGCAGTATTTT. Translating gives CSAPGLAVITDTQYF.